The source of this TCR beta chain is a study of regulatory T cells in long-lasting Graves disease. Sample time point: newly diagnosed GD, antithyroid drugs for less than 3 months. Researchers made the TCR library from RNA that was extracted from PBMCs. In its sample, this clonotype was seen a few times. The CDR3 sequence is 15 residues long. Trimming removed 1 base from V and 7 bases from J; junction bases left unmatched: 10. Germline V gene data show CDR1 as MGHRA and CDR2 as YSYEKL. Libraries of TCR beta came from iRepertoire HTBI primers plus Arm-PCR of CDR3 regions. TCRdb re-called the multiplex PCR reads with MiXCR, one entry per CDR3 protein. This sample has about 440,000 distinct CDR3 sequences; around 17% occur once, and the top ten carry around 10%. This same sample was also taken into another study, of T cells in Graves' hyperthyroidism and ophthalmopathy.

This clonotype originated in a woman in her 30s with Graves disease. The sequencing used peripheral blood mononuclear cells (PBMCs), collected at new diagnosis, from a patient treated with antithyroid drugs. The gene calls are TRBV4-1 and TRBJ2-7; 7 bases map to TRBD1. CDR3 protein: CASSQATGLGGEQYF. The CDR3 DNA is TGCGCCAGCAGCCAAGCGACAGGGCTAGGGGGAGAGCAGTACTTC.